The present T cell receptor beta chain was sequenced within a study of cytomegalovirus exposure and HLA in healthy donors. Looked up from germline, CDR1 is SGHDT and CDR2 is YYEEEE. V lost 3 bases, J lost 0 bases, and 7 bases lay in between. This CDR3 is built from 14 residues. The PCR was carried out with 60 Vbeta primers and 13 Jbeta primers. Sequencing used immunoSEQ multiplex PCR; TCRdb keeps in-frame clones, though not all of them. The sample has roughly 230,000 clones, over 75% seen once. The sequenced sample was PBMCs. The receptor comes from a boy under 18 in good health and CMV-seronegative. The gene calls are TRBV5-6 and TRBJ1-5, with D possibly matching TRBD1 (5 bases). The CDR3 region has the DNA TGTGCCAGCAGCTCAGGGTATAGCAATCAGCCCCAGCATTTT. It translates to CASSSGYSNQPQHF.